This TCR beta chain is drawn from a study of breast tumors, draining lymph nodes, adjacent tissues. TCRdb passed the multiplex PCR reads through MiXCR, listing each CDR3 protein once. The data contain 150,000 to 200,000 distinct CDR3 sequences, approximately 33% of them singletons. This clonotype was seen at least ten times. The antigen is undetermined. The study's findings and limits: Tumor TCR diversity was below lymph nodes but above nontumor tissue.

Trimming pared 7 bases from V and 3 bases from J, leaving 15 bases between. CDR1 is MDHEN and CDR2 is SYDVKM in the germline V gene. The CDR3 runs to 14 residues. Samples came from axillary lymph nodes draining the breast cancer. This receptor was taken from a female donor with breast cancer. Some clones in this sample may be carry-over from other donors' samples. The sample taken for sequencing was axillary lymph node tissue. The chain uses TRBV28 and TRBJ1-2, with D uncertain. The CDR3 DNA is TGTGCCAGCACCCCCCTTTGGGCGGACTATGGCTACACCTTC. Translation gives CASTPLWADYGYTF.